This entry describes one T cell receptor (beta chain). Its antigen is not identified. The CDR3 is made up of 16 amino acids. The V gene end was trimmed by 5 bases and the J gene end by 13 bases; junction bases not matched to a gene: 22. Germline values: CDR1 LNHDA, CDR2 SQIVND (reference sequence). These data originate in a study of a mutant IDH1 vaccine in newly diagnosed glioma. Background on the study: Males made up about 62% and females about 40% of treated patients, whose mean age was approximately 43 years.

Sample time point: week 35, safety follow-up. Doses consisted of 300 ug of mutant IDH1 20-mer peptide each, paired with topical imiquimod. Administration of eight vaccinations to patients took place in weeks 1, 3, 5, 7, 11, 15, 19, 23. Only in-frame clones appear in the TCRdb table, and some are missing; sequencing was by immunoSEQ multiplex PCR. The table includes roughly 38,000 clones, 85% to 90% detected once. The TCR was taken from a middle-aged man with glioma. The input for sequencing was PBMCs, taken from a glioma patient whose treatment included an IDH1 peptide vaccine. The chain links TRBV19 to TRBJ1-2; 7 bases are shared with TRBD1. The CDR3 spells CASSRVSNTQAQGITF. Written as DNA, the CDR3 is TGTGCCAGTAGTCGCGTGTCTAACACCCAAGCACAGGGGATCACCTTC.